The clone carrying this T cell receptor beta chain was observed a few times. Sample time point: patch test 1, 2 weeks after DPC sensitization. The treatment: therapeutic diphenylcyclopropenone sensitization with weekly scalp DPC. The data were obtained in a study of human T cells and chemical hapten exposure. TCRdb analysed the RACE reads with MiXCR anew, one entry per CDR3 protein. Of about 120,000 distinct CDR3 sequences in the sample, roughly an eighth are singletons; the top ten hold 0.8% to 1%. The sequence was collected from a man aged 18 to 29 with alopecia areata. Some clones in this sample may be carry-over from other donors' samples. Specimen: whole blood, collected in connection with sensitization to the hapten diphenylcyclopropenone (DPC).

The CDR3 reads CASSLTDGRRYNEQFF. In DNA form, the CDR3 reads TGTGCCAGCAGCTTAACGGATGGGCGCCGCTACAATGAGCAGTTCTTC. The chain uses TRBV7-3 and TRBJ2-1; D not resolved. The CDR3 sequence is 16 residues long. CDR1 is SGHTA and CDR2 is FQGTGA in the germline V gene. V lost 0 bases, J lost 3 bases, and 12 bases lay in between.